The 23 T cell receptor beta chains presented below share a single source sample, sequenced in a study of post-analysis software for immune sequencing data. cDNA libraries of TCR beta carried unique molecular identifiers. TCRdb re-called the PCR reads with MiXCR, one entry per CDR3 protein. This table has 180,000 or so distinct CDR3 sequences, approximately 28% appearing once. Findings and caveats of the study: Patients used roughly five TRBV segments, including TRBV5-6, TRBV5-1 and TRBV20-1, more often than controls.

No antigen is known for these receptors. Sequencing was done on a sample of blood. These receptors were obtained from a girl aged 2 to 17 with multiple sclerosis.

This clonotype was detected ten times or more. This chain links TRBV7-8 with TRBJ2-1; D is undetermined. CDR3 length equals 14 residues. Trimming pared 4 bases from V and 7 bases from J, leaving 14 bases between. Germline CDR1 is SGHVS and CDR2 is FQNEAQ. The CDR3 is CASSSPSVGNEQFF. For the CDR3, the DNA is TGTGCCAGCAGCTCCCCTAGTGTTGGAAATGAGCAGTTCTTC.

A remark on this clonotype: A much larger clone lies a single base off, so this may be a read error. V and J are TRBV10-2 and TRBJ2-5; D assignment may be TRBD1 or TRBD2 (5 bases each). TRBJ2-7 matches the DNA end more closely, so the J call is doubtful. CDR1 and CDR2 (germline): WSHSY, SAAADI. This CDR3 region has 15 residues. The CDR3 coding sequence is TGCGCCAGCAGTCCTTTACGGGACGGGTACTACGAGCAGTACTTC. It encodes CASSPLRDGYYEQYF.

This clonotype has just a few counts. V and J are TRBV5-8 and TRBJ1-4, with D tentatively TRBD1 (5 bases). Germline V gene lookup returns CDR1 SGHTS and CDR2 YDEGEE. This CDR3 has 14 amino acids. The CDR3 sequence: CVTARGPTNEKLFF. The CDR3 DNA sequence: TGTGTCACAGCGAGGGGTCCAACTAATGAAAAACTGTTTTTT.

This clonotype was detected many times. V usage is TRBV29-1 and J usage is TRBJ2-7; 9 nucleotides line up with TRBD1. The germline CDR1 and CDR2 sequences are SQVTM and ANQGSEA. With 0 bases clipped from V and 7 bases from J, the junction kept 13 bases outside the gene matches. The CDR3 extends over 16 amino acids. The CDR3 spells CSVEERGDRALREQYF. The CDR3 DNA sequence: TGCAGCGTTGAAGAACGGGGGGACAGGGCCCTTCGGGAGCAGTACTTC.

On this clonotype: It may be a read error: a sequence one base away is much more abundant. The chain is built from TRBV4-1 and TRBJ1-2; D remains unclear. In germline, CDR1 is MGHRA, CDR2 YSYEKL. V lost 8 bases to trimming and J lost 5 bases, with 21 bases between them. The CDR3 loop spans 15 amino acids. CDR3: CASGRSILDGYGYTF. The CDR3 DNA follows: TGCGCCAGCGGCCGCTCAATTCTCGACGGATATGGCTACACCTTC.

This clonotype was recorded at least ten times. The V gene is TRBV20-1, the J gene TRBJ2-1, with D unclear. This CDR3 comprises 14 residues. Germline V gives CDR1 DFQATT, CDR2 SNEGSKA (reference sequence). Trimming shortened V by 4 bases and J by 0 bases, and 10 bases separated the two germline ends. The CDR3 DNA sequence: TGCAGTGCTATACCGGCTCCCTCCTACAATGAGCAGTTCTTC. It encodes CSAIPAPSYNEQFF.

The chain is built from TRBV10-3 and TRBJ2-7; TRBD1 matches 9 bases. This CDR3 contains 16 residues. J gave up 0 bases and V 6 bases, and 9 bases lay outside the gene matches. CDR1 and CDR2 from the germline V gene are ENHRY and SYGVKD. The chain's CDR3 is CAIRGRTGAHSYEQYF. For the CDR3, the DNA is TGTGCCATCAGGGGGCGGACAGGGGCCCACTCCTACGAGCAGTACTTC.

This clonotype was counted a few times. The rearrangement uses TRBV5-1 and TRBJ2-1; maybe TRBD1 (5 bases). Trimming left V 4 bases short and J 5 bases short, with 7 bases between. Germline V gives CDR1 SGHRS, CDR2 YFSETQ. The CDR3 length is 12 residues. CDR3 amino acids: CASSRQNNEQFF. Written as DNA, the CDR3 is TGCGCCAGCAGCAGACAGAACAATGAGCAGTTCTTC.

This clonotype was detected a few times. The rearrangement uses TRBV20-1 and TRBJ2-3, with 11 bases matching TRBD2. The CDR3 contains 14 residues. After removal of 1 base from V and 5 bases from J, the junction contained 2 bases not matched to a gene. Germline V gives CDR1 DFQATT, CDR2 SNEGSKA (reference sequence). CDR3 coding DNA: TGCAGTGCTAGAGTAGCGGGAGGGATAGATACGCAGTATTTT. Translation gives CSARVAGGIDTQYF.

The chain has TRBV5-1 and TRBJ2-5; 10 nucleotides line up with TRBD1. V lost 1 base to trimming and J lost 3 bases; unmatched junction nucleotides: 6. The CDR3 extends over 16 amino acids. Germline values: CDR1 SGHRS, CDR2 YFSETQ. CDR3 nucleotide sequence: TGCGCCAGCAGCTTGACCCCGGGACAGGGGAAAGAGACCCAGTACTTC. It specifies CASSLTPGQGKETQYF.

Notes on this clonotype: A much larger clone is a single base away; this may be a read error. This chain joins TRBV6-2 or TRBV6-3 and TRBJ2-1; 12 bases map to TRBD2. The J call is in doubt because the DNA end fits TRBJ2-7 better. In germline, CDR1 is MNHEY, CDR2 SVGEGT. The CDR3 consists of 18 residues. CDR3 coding DNA: TGTGCCAGCAGTAAGACTAGCGGGGGCATCATCTCCTACAATGAGCAGTACTTC. It is translated as CASSKTSGGIISYNEQYF.

This clonotype was recorded at least ten times. The chain employs TRBV18 and TRBJ2-1, with TRBD2 matching over 14 bases. CDR1 is KGHSH and CDR2 is LQKENI in the germline V gene. This CDR3 comprises 17 residues. With 3 bases clipped from V and 7 bases from J, the junction kept 8 bases outside the gene matches. The CDR3 loop reads CASSPKQGLAGVNEQFF. DNA for the CDR3: TGTGCCAGCTCACCGAAGCAGGGACTAGCGGGGGTAAATGAGCAGTTCTTC. Supplemented by reference TRBV18 and TRBJ2-1, the full variable domain reads NAGVMQNPRHLVRRRGQEARLRCSPMKGHSHVYWYRQLPEEGLKFMVYLQKENIIDESGMPKERFSAEFPKEGPSILRIQQVVRGDSAAYFCASSPKQGLAGVNEQFFGPGTRLTVL.

The chain joins TRBV2 to TRBJ2-1; the match to TRBD2 covers 8 bases. Unmatched junction bases numbered 6, after V lost 5 bases and J lost 0 bases. Germline CDR1 reads SNHLY; CDR2 reads FYNNEI. There are 16 residues in the CDR3. CDR3 nucleotides: TGTGCCAGCAGTCCTAGCGGGCGAAGCTCCTACAATGAGCAGTTCTTC. This sequence encodes CASSPSGRSSYNEQFF.

This clonotype was detected only a few times. The genes are TRBV6-2 or TRBV6-3 and TRBJ1-1, with D uncertain. V lost 2 bases and J 7 bases, leaving 5 bases between the germline ends. This CDR3 has 11 amino acids. The germline V gene encodes CDR1 MNHEY and CDR2 SVGEGT. The CDR3 DNA reads as TGTGCCAGCAGTTACGAATATGAAGCTTTCTTT. It is translated as CASSYEYEAFF.

The V and J genes are TRBV11-2 and TRBJ1-2; D possibly corresponds to TRBD1 (6 bases). The CDR3 runs to 14 residues. With 6 bases removed from V and 3 bases from J, the gap between germline ends came to 14 bases. Germline V gene lookup returns CDR1 SGHAT and CDR2 FQNNGV. The CDR3 here is CASSPGVRDYGYTF. DNA for the CDR3: TGTGCCAGCAGTCCAGGGGTCCGGGACTATGGCTACACCTTC.

This clonotype was detected many times. The chain carries TRBV5-6 and TRBJ2-7; the D call may be TRBD1 or TRBD2 (6 bases each). Trimming took off 4 bases at V and 6 bases at J, with 20 bases between the two ends. Germline CDR1 SGHDT, CDR2 YYEEEE. This CDR3 contains 15 residues. The CDR3 DNA reads TGTGCCAGCAGCATCCTGGGGGGCCGGCGCTCCGAGCAGTACTTC. Translation gives CASSILGGRRSEQYF.

This chain connects TRBV20-1 to TRBJ2-5; 10 bases are shared with TRBD2. The germline V gene has CDR1 DFQATT and CDR2 SNEGSKA (reference sequence). With 3 bases clipped from V and 2 bases from J, the junction kept 3 bases outside the gene matches. The CDR3 extends over 14 amino acids. As DNA, the CDR3 is TGCAGTGCTAGCCGGACTAGCGGTCAAGAGACCCAGTACTTC. Protein product: CSASRTSGQETQYF.

The chain has TRBV6-1 and TRBJ2-1; 11 bases line up with TRBD2. V was clipped by 1 base and J by 6 bases; unmatched bases: 2. Germline V CDR1 and CDR2: MNHNS, SASEGT. The CDR3 has 15 residues. The CDR3 DNA reads TGTGCCAGCAGTGAAGGACTAGCGGGAAGCAATGAGCAGTTCTTC. As protein: CASSEGLAGSNEQFF.

This clonotype was found many times. The genes are TRBV7-3 and TRBJ2-1, with a tentative D call TRBD1 (6 bases). The V and J ends lost 0 bases and 4 bases respectively, with 10 bases between them. Germline V gene lookup returns CDR1 SGHTA and CDR2 FQGTGA. The CDR3 has 15 residues. This chain's CDR3 is CASSLTSGAYNEQFF. The DNA for the CDR3 is TGTGCCAGCAGCTTAACCTCAGGGGCGTACAATGAGCAGTTCTTC.

This clonotype appeared many times. V is TRBV10-2 and J is TRBJ2-3; possibly TRBD2 for D (6 bases). Per the germline V gene, CDR1 is WSHSY and CDR2 is SAAADI. V was trimmed by 2 bases and J by 5 bases, leaving 8 bases between them. This CDR3 contains 13 residues. CDR3 amino acids: CASSERRGDTQYF. The CDR3, as DNA: TGCGCCAGCAGTGAGAGGCGGGGAGATACGCAGTATTTT.

This clonotype was counted between two and nine times. This sequence joins TRBV20-1 and TRBJ1-2; maybe TRBD1 (5 bases). The CDR3 is 13 amino acids. V lost 4 bases and J lost 5, with 14 bases in between. Germline CDR1 is DFQATT and CDR2 is SNEGSKA (reference sequence). In DNA, the CDR3 is TGCAGTGCTACTCCCGGGACTTCTTATGGCTACACCTTC. Protein: CSATPGTSYGYTF.

To note about this clonotype: It may be a read error: a sequence one base away is much more abundant. The genes are TRBV5-6 and TRBJ2-1; 8 bases agree with TRBD2. The tail of the sequence fits TRBJ2-7 better, so the J call may be wrong. This CDR3 region has 15 residues. Germline loops: CDR1 SGHDT, CDR2 YYEEEE. The CDR3 DNA reads TGTGCCAGCAGCTCAATTAGCGGGAAGTACAATGAGCAGTACTTC. Protein sequence: CASSSISGKYNEQYF.

This CDR3 reads CASSQEWSSGGRETQYF. CDR3 in DNA: TGTGCCAGCAGCCAAGAGTGGTCCAGCGGGGGACGCGAGACCCAGTACTTC. The chain uses TRBV4-2 and TRBJ2-5; 8 bases match TRBD2. The CDR3 consists of 17 residues. Germline CDR1 reads LGHNA; CDR2 reads YNFKEQ. V lost 0 bases, J lost 5 bases, and 11 bases stayed unmatched.